This T cell receptor beta chain was recovered during a study of OX40 agonist ivuxolimab in advanced cancers. Looking at the study overall: It was permissible to have had prior anti-PD-1, anti-PD-L1 or anti-CTLA-4 therapy, and under 45% had some. Among those treated, three patients had partial responses, one with hepatocellular carcinoma and two with cutaneous melanoma. Findings and caveats of the study: Relative to CD4+, CD8+ T cells held more expanded clones on average.

Systemic immunosuppression or a history of autoimmune disease excluded patients. Repertoires were generated with immunoSEQ multiplex PCR, while TCRdb's copy carries only in-frame clones and drops some. The sample consists of tens of thousands of clones, 75% to 95% of them appearing once. Points on this clone: Its antigen is not known.

There are 14 residues in the CDR3. Germline V gives CDR1 MNHEY, CDR2 SMNVEV (reference sequence). V shed 5 bases and J 2 bases; nucleotides not matched to a gene: 3. V is TRBV27 and J is TRBJ2-3, with TRBD1 matching over 8 bases. The input for sequencing was CD4+ or CD8+ T cells sorted from blood, taken in a trial of the OX40 agonist ivuxolimab. The sequence was obtained from an adult with an advanced solid tumor such as melanoma, head and neck, liver or kidney cancer. The CDR3 protein is CASSGTGTTDTQYF. CDR3 nucleotide sequence: TGTGCCAGCAGTGGGACAGGTACCACAGATACGCAGTATTTT.